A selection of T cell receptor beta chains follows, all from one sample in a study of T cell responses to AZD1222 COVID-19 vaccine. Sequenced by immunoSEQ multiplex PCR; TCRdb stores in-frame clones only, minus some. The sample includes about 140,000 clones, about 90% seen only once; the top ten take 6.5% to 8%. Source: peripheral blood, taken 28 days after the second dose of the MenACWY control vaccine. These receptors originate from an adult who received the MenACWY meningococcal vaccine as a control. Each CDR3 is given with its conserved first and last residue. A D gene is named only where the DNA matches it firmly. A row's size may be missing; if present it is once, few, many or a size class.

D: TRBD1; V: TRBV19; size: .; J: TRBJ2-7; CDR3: CASRGQGQGEYEQYF; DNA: TGTGCCAGTAGGGGACAGGGACAGGGCGAGTACGAGCAGTACTTC
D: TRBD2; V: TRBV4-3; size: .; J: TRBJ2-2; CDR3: CASSQDAAGNTGELFF; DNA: TGCGCCAGCAGCCAAGATGCAGCGGGAAACACCGGGGAGCTGTTTTTT
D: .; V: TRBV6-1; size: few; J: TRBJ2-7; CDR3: CASSDGREQYF; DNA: TGTGCCAGCAGTGATGGGCGGGAGCAGTACTTC
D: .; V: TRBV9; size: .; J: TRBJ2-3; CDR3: CASSVGTVTSTDTQYF; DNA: TGTGCCAGCAGCGTAGGCACAGTGACTAGCACAGATACGCAGTATTTT
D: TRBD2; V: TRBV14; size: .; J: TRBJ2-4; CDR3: CASSQDFGSAGGPAIQYF; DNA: TGTGCCAGCAGCCAAGATTTCGGATCGGCGGGAGGGCCTGCGATTCAGTACTTC
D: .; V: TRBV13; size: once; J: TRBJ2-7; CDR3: CASSLVGGSYEQYF; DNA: TGTGCCAGCAGCTTAGTTGGGGGCTCCTACGAGCAGTACTTC
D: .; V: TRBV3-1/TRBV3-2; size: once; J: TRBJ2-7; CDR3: CASSQEVPRGYEQYF; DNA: TGTGCCAGCAGCCAAGAGGTTCCCAGGGGCTACGAGCAGTACTTC
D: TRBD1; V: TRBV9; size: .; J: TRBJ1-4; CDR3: CASGEGGNDEKLFF; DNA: TGTGCCAGCGGAGAAGGGGGCAACGATGAAAAACTGTTTTTT
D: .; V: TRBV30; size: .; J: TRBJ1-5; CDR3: CAWSVGFNQPQHF; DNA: TGTGCCTGGAGTGTAGGGTTCAATCAGCCCCAGCATTTT
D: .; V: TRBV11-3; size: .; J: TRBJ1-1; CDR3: CASSAQRNTEAFF; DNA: TGTGCCAGCAGCGCGCAGAGGAACACTGAAGCTTTCTTT
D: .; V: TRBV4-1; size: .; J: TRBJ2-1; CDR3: CASSQDPTVEQQFF; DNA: TGCGCCAGCAGCCAAGATCCGACAGTGGAGCAGCAGTTCTTC
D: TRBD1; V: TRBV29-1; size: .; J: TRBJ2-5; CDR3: CSVDGDRAQETQYF; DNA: TGCAGCGTTGACGGGGACAGGGCCCAAGAGACCCAGTACTTC
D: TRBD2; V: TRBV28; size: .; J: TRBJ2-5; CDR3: CASSPGGEGETQYF; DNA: TGTGCCAGCAGCCCCGGGGGGGAGGGGGAGACCCAGTACTTC
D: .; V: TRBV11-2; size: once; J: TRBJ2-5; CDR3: CASSRRRFGWEETQYF; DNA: TGTGCCAGCAGCCGCCGGAGGTTTGGATGGGAAGAGACCCAGTACTTC
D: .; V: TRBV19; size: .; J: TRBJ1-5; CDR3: CASSMGQTFNQPQHF; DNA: TGTGCCAGTAGTATGGGTCAGACTTTCAATCAGCCCCAGCATTTT
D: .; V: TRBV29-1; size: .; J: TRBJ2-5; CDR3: CSVYTWAGDQETQYF; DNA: TGCAGCGTCTATACGTGGGCAGGGGATCAAGAGACCCAGTACTTC
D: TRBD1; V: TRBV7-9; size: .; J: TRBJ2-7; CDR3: CASSLTGTVDVF; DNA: TGTGCCAGCAGCCTAACCGGGACAGTAGATGTCTTC
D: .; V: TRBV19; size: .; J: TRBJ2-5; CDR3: CASSRGLQETQYF; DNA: TGTGCCAGTAGTAGGGGGTTGCAAGAGACCCAGTACTTC
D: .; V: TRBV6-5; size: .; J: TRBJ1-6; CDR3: CASSYAGHGNSPLHF; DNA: TGTGCCAGCAGTTACGCCGGCCACGGAAATTCACCCCTCCACTTT
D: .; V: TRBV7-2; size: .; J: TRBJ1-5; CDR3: CASSLVAGGNQPQHF; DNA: TGTGCCAGCAGCTTAGTTGCAGGGGGCAATCAGCCCCAGCATTTT
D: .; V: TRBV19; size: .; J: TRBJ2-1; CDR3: CASRRTYSENEQFF; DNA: TGTGCCAGTCGCCGCACTTATAGCGAAAATGAGCAGTTCTTC
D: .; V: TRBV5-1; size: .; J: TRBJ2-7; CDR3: CASSLVGYEQYF; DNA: TGCGCCAGCAGCTTGGTCGGCTACGAGCAGTACTTC
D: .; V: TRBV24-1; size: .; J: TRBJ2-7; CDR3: CATSDATETYEQYF; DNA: TGTGCCACCAGTGACGCGACTGAAACCTACGAGCAGTACTTC
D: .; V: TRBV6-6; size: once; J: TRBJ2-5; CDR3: CASSYPGRGWETQYF; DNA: TGTGCCAGCAGTTATCCCGGAAGGGGCTGGGAGACCCAGTACTTC
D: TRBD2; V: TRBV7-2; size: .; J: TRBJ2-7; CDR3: CASSLQGHKSGGNEQYF; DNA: TGTGCCAGCAGCTTACAGGGCCACAAATCGGGAGGGAACGAGCAGTACTTC
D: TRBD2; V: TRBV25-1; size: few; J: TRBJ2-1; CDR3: CASSESTGGLWDEQFF; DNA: TGTGCCAGCAGTGAATCGACGGGAGGGCTCTGGGATGAGCAGTTCTTC
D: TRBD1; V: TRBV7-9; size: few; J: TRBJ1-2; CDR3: CASSRWDRPDYGYTF; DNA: TGTGCCAGCAGCAGATGGGACAGGCCAGACTATGGCTACACCTTC
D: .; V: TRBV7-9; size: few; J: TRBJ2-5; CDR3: CASSRGEETQYF; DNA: TGTGCCAGCAGCCGAGGGGAAGAGACCCAGTACTTC